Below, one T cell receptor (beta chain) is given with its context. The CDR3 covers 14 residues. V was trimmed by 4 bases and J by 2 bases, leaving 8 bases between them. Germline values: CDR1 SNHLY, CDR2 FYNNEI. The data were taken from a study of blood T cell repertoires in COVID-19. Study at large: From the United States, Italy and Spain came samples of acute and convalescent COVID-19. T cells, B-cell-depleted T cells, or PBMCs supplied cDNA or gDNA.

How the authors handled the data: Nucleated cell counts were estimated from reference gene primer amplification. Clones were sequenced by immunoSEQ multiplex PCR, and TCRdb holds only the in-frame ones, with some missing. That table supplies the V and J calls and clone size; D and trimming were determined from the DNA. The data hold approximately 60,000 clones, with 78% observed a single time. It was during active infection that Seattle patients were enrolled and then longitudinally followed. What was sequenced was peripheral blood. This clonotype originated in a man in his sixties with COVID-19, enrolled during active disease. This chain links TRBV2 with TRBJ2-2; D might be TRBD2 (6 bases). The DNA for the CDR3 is TGTGCCAGCAGTGTTAGCGGCAACACCGGGGAGCTGTTTTTT. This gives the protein CASSVSGNTGELFF.